One and the same sample provided the 5 T cell receptor beta chains below, sequenced in a study of blood T cell repertoires in COVID-19. Libraries were prepared by immunoSEQ multiplex PCR; TCRdb keeps only in-frame clonotypes and omits some of them. The data hold more than 150,000 clones, with about 88% observed a single time. Input material: peripheral blood. The receptors shown here come from a man aged 40-49 years with active or convalescent COVID-19.

The chain couples TRBV2 to TRBJ2-7; 8 positions agree with TRBD1. CDR1 is SNHLY, CDR2 FYNNEI, per germline. The trim removed 10 bases at V and 4 bases at J, leaving 6 bases unmatched. The CDR3 sequence is 12 residues long. CDR3 sequence reads: CATGTGTYEQYF. For the CDR3, the DNA is TGTGCCACCGGGACAGGAACTTACGAGCAGTACTTC.

The V gene is TRBV18, the J gene TRBJ1-3; 7 bases align to TRBD1. The CDR3 is made up of 14 amino acids. Trimming at V came to 5 bases and at J to 5 bases, leaving 6 bases not matched to a gene. Germline lookup yields CDR1 KGHSH and CDR2 LQKENI. The CDR3 DNA is TGTGCCAGCTCATCGCCGGGACAGAGAAACACCATATATTTT. This translates into CASSSPGQRNTIYF. The full variable domain, its missing parts supplied by reference TRBV18 and TRBJ1-3, is NAGVMQNPRHLVRRRGQEARLRCSPMKGHSHVYWYRQLPEEGLKFMVYLQKENIIDESGMPKERFSAEFPKEGPSILRIQQVVRGDSAAYFCASSSPGQRNTIYFGEGSWLTVV.

The CDR3 sequence is CASGQPGTASYEQYF. The CDR3 nucleotides read TGTGCTAGTGGCCAACCAGGGACAGCCTCCTACGAGCAGTACTTC. The J gene is TRBJ2-7, the V gene TRBV12-5, with 7 bases aligning to TRBD1. CDR3 length equals 15 residues. Germline V CDR1 and CDR2: LGHNT, FRNRAP. J was trimmed by 0 bases and V by 6 bases; bases with no gene match: 8.

The chain joins TRBV7-9 to TRBJ1-3; D is undetermined. The CDR3 runs to 12 residues. V lost 1 base and J 7 bases, leaving 5 bases between the germline ends. Per germline, CDR1 SEHNR and CDR2 FQNEAQ (reference sequence). The CDR3, as DNA: TGTGCCAGCAGCTTAGAGACTAACACCATATATTTT. Encoded protein: CASSLETNTIYF.

The rearrangement joins TRBV11-3 to TRBJ2-1; unclear D gene. This CDR3 comprises 15 residues. Trimming cost V 5 bases and J 3 bases, with 14 bases left between them. Germline CDR1 reads SGHNT; CDR2 reads YENEEA. Here the CDR3 reads CASSPYTERYNEQFF. The CDR3 DNA is TGTGCCAGCAGCCCGTACACGGAGCGCTACAATGAGCAGTTCTTC.